This T cell receptor (beta chain) was observed in a study of identical twins. Study-wide results and limits: For out-of-frame beta sequences, excess twin sharing was weaker. Fewer insertions marked abundant cord blood beta clonotypes; young adult naive trended weakly, memory not at all.

There are a few counts of this clonotype. The antigen is unknown. Unmatched junction bases numbered 7, after V lost 0 bases and J lost 2 bases. CDR1 and CDR2 (germline): MNHEY, SVGAGI. The CDR3 loop spans 17 amino acids. A template switching step contributed a universal primer site, while unique molecular identifiers were present in the cDNA. TCRdb re-analysed the 5' RACE reads in MiXCR, keeping a single row per CDR3 protein. The data contain hundreds of thousands of distinct CDR3 sequences, 5.5% to 6.5% of them singletons. The sequence derives from a man between 18 and 35 years old in good health. Specimen: naive T cells sorted from blood. The chain recombines TRBV6-5 with TRBJ2-3, with 8 bases matching TRBD1. The CDR3 protein is CASSYSVRGLNTDTQYF. The DNA of the CDR3 is TGTGCCAGCAGTTACTCGGTCAGGGGGCTGAACACAGATACGCAGTATTTT.